Sequencing of this TCR beta chain was carried out in a study of T cells in Graves' hyperthyroidism and ophthalmopathy. The study's findings and limits: A median around six months before onset, the model predicted ophthalmopathy.

In regard to this clonotype: Its antigen is unknown. Mismatch with germline at one junction end may stem from a read error.

CDR3 length equals 13 residues. Germline V CDR1 and CDR2: SEHNR, FQNEAQ (reference sequence). Amplified TCR beta CDR3 regions derived from RNA transcripts. The TCR CDR3 was amplified in a first-round RT-PCR using the HTBI primer set. TCRdb used MiXCR to reprocess the multiplex PCR reads, holding one entry per CDR3 protein. This table holds fewer than 110,000 distinct CDR3 sequences, roughly 47% found once. PBMCs were obtained from 10 ml fresh peripheral blood. Material: blood. This sequence was found in a man between 35 and 55 years old with Graves' hyperthyroidism. The V and J genes are TRBV7-9 and TRBJ1-6; tentative D call: TRBD1 (5 bases). The CDR3 DNA reads TGTGCCAGTAGCTACGGGGGGGACTCACCCCTCCACTTT. Encoded protein: CASSYGGDSPLHF.